The rows below give T cell receptor beta chains drawn from one sample of a study of CD8+ T cells in alopecia areata. TCRdb's table, derived via immunoSEQ multiplex PCR, lists solely in-frame clones and lacks some. The data contain fewer than 200,000 clones, roughly 63% of them seen just once; the ten biggest clones take up more than 15%. Sequences were derived from CD4+ T cells sorted from blood, sampled at week 56, from a patient treated with tofacitinib. The receptors were gathered from a human donor with alopecia areata. Each CDR3 is given with its conserved first and last residue. Fields, in order: D gene, clone size, V gene, J gene, CDR3 DNA, CDR3 protein. A D gene is named only where the DNA matches it firmly. Clone size is shown for a subset of rows, as once, few, many or a class of expanded clone.

>NA|NA|TRBV7-3|TRBJ1-2
TGTGCCAGCAGCCAAGGCCAGGGGTCGAATCGAGGCTACACCTTC
CASSQGQGSNRGYTF
>NA|NA|TRBV6-5|TRBJ2-5
TGTGCCAGCAGTTACTCTCACGGGACACAAGAGACCCAGTACTTC
CASSYSHGTQETQYF
>TRBD1|NA|TRBV29-1|TRBJ2-7
TGCAGCGTTAACGGTCAGGGGGCAACCTACGAGCAGTACTTC
CSVNGQGATYEQYF
>NA|NA|TRBV4-1|TRBJ1-5
TGCGCCAGCAGCCAAGAAGAAACAGGCAATCAGCCCCAGCATTTT
CASSQEETGNQPQHF
>NA|NA|TRBV7-9|TRBJ1-2
TGTGCCAGCAGCTTGGGGCAGGGGATTGGCTATGGCTACACCTTC
CASSLGQGIGYGYTF
>NA|NA|TRBV19|TRBJ2-3
TGTGCCAGTAGTATAGCCCCTGGGCCCCGCACAGATACGCAGTATTTT
CASSIAPGPRTDTQYF
>NA|NA|TRBV7-9|TRBJ2-3
TGTGCCAGCAGCTTCCGGGAAACAGATACGCAGTATTTT
CASSFRETDTQYF
>NA|once|TRBV4-2|TRBJ2-1
TGTGCCAGCAGCCAAGATCTGCGCTCAAGAACCTACAATGAGCAGTTCTTC
CASSQDLRSRTYNEQFF
>NA|few|TRBV5-6|TRBJ2-1
TGTGCCAGCAGCTTGTACGGGACGGCGGTATCGGGTGAGCAGTTCTTC
CASSLYGTAVSGEQFF
>NA|NA|TRBV29-1|TRBJ1-1
TGCAGCGTTGGGGTCCTCGTAACTGAAGCTTTCTTT
CSVGVLVTEAFF
>TRBD1|few|TRBV7-9|TRBJ2-6
TGTGCCATCGGTCCCGGGACAGGCTCCGGGGCCAACGTCCTGACTTTC
CAIGPGTGSGANVLTF
>TRBD1|once|TRBV7-2|TRBJ2-7
TGTGCCAGCAGCTTAGTAGTACAGGGGGCTTACGAGCAGTACTTC
CASSLVVQGAYEQYF
>NA|NA|TRBV5-6|TRBJ2-3
TGTGCCAGCAGCTTGGTGGGGAGAAGCACAGATACGCAGTATTTT
CASSLVGRSTDTQYF
>TRBD1|NA|TRBV5-1|TRBJ2-6
TGCGCCAGCAGCGGAGGGACAGGGGGTTCCCTCTCTGGGGCCAACGTCCTGACTTTC
CASSGGTGGSLSGANVLTF